The 29 T cell receptor beta chains presented below share a single source sample, sequenced in a study of blood T cell repertoires in COVID-19. The repertoire was sequenced with immunoSEQ multiplex PCR; TCRdb's copy has only in-frame clones and lacks some. This sample has roughly 190,000 clones, with around 90% found just once. Specimen: peripheral blood. Every receptor here comes from a man aged 40-55 years with active or convalescent COVID-19.

V usage is TRBV12-3 or TRBV12-4 and J usage is TRBJ2-7; 9 bases match TRBD1. The CDR3 is made up of 13 amino acids. With 6 bases clipped from V and 4 bases from J, the junction kept 4 bases outside the gene matches. The CDR3 region is CASRPTGGYEQYF. CDR3 nucleotides: TGTGCCAGCAGGCCGACAGGGGGGTACGAGCAGTACTTC.

The J gene is TRBJ2-6, the V gene TRBV4-2; unclear D gene. The length of the CDR3 is 16 residues. Per the germline V gene, CDR1 is LGHNA and CDR2 is YNFKEQ. The V and J ends lost 0 bases and 4 bases respectively, with 10 bases between them. DNA for the CDR3: TGTGCCAGCAGCCAAGATCTCTCTTCCGGGGCCAACGTCCTGACTTTC. Translation: CASSQDLSSGANVLTF.

This chain uses TRBV9 with TRBJ2-5; D is unclear. The CDR3 extends over 15 amino acids. With 0 bases removed from V and 4 bases from J, the gap between germline ends came to 13 bases. Germline-derived CDR1 and CDR2 are SGDLS and YYNGEE. CDR3 bases: TGTGCCAGCAGCGTAGAAGGCTACGGAGCAGAGACCCAGTACTTC. It codes for CASSVEGYGAETQYF. Based on the CDR3 plus reference TRBV9 and TRBJ2-5, the full variable domain is DSGVTQTPKHLITATGQRVTLRCSPRSGDLSVYWYQQSLDQGLQFLIQYYNGEERAKGNILERFSAQQFPDLHSELNLSSLELGDSALYFCASSVEGYGAETQYFGPGTRLLVL.

CDR3 nucleotide sequence: TGTGCCAGCGCCCGAGGCTTTGGAAACACCATATATTTT. Protein: CASARGFGNTIYF. The V gene is TRBV6-5, the J gene TRBJ1-3, with unresolved D. Per the germline V gene, CDR1 is MNHEY and CDR2 is SVGAGI. Between the trimmed V and J ends, which lost 8 bases and 3 bases, there was a span of 11 bases. CDR3 length: 13 residues.

The V call is TRBV2, the J call TRBJ2-3, with 11 positions matching TRBD1. The CDR3 consists of 15 residues. Losses at the gene ends were 6 bases for V and 6 bases for J; bases not matched to a gene: 8. Germline-derived CDR1 and CDR2 are SNHLY and FYNNEI. Here the CDR3 DNA reads TGTGCCAGCAGCGGATTGGACAGGGGGCAGGATACGCAGTATTTT. Its protein is CASSGLDRGQDTQYF.

This clone was seen only once. The chain joins TRBV13 to TRBJ2-7, with 14 bases that match TRBD2. The CDR3 sequence is 17 residues long. J was trimmed by 4 bases and V by 0 bases; bases with no gene match: 5. Germline-derived CDR1 and CDR2 are PRHDT and FYEKMQ (reference sequence). The CDR3 region is CASSLGGLAGVRYEQYF. Written as DNA, the CDR3 is TGTGCCAGCAGCTTAGGGGGACTAGCGGGAGTAAGGTACGAGCAGTACTTC.

This chain joins TRBV10-3 and TRBJ1-1; D not certain. The CDR3 runs to 12 residues. Germline CDR1 is ENHRY and CDR2 is SYGVKD. V lost 8 bases and J 2 bases, leaving 9 bases between the germline ends. CDR3 loop: CAIARGNTEAFF. The CDR3 DNA reads as TGTGCCATCGCCAGAGGCAACACTGAAGCTTTCTTT.

The gene calls are TRBV4-3 and TRBJ2-3; 14 bases agree with TRBD2. CDR3 length: 18 amino acids. V shed 2 bases and J 2 bases; nucleotides not matched to a gene: 6. Germline CDR1 is LGHNA and CDR2 is YSLEER. The CDR3 loop reads CASSQYGTSGGATDTQYF. Written as DNA, the CDR3 is TGCGCCAGCAGCCAATACGGGACTAGCGGGGGAGCCACAGATACGCAGTATTTT.

This chain connects TRBV7-8 to TRBJ2-3; a weak D match, TRBD1 (5 bases). CDR1 is SGHVS and CDR2 is FQNEAQ in the germline V gene. V was shortened by 0 bases and J by 7 bases, with 14 bases between the two germline ends. The CDR3 runs 15 residues. In DNA, the CDR3 is TGTGCCAGCAGCTTAGCCAGGGCTGGCGCGTATACGCAGTATTTT. Translated, it gives CASSLARAGAYTQYF.

This chain connects TRBV5-3 to TRBJ1-6; D not certain. TRBV5-3 is treated as an ORF (open reading frame) with a function not yet certain. The CDR3 is made up of 18 amino acids. Trimming took 7 bases from V and 0 from J, leaving 20 bases between them. Written as DNA, the CDR3 is TGTGCCAGACGGACCTTCGGGGAGGCGAACTCCTATAATTCACCCCTCCACTTT. Its protein is CARRTFGEANSYNSPLHF.

Concerning this clone: Different DNA sequences within this sample yield the same CDR3. The V gene is TRBV4-1, the J gene TRBJ2-2; TRBD2 might be the D (7 bases). The CDR3 has 16 residues. Between the trimmed V and J ends, which lost 6 bases and 2 bases, there was a span of 16 bases. The germline CDR1 and CDR2 sequences are MGHRA and YSYEKL. The CDR3 nucleotides read TGCGCCAGCAGTCCCGGGGGAGGGGGTAACACCGGGGAGCTGTTTTTT. Its translation: CASSPGGGGNTGELFF.

The chain recombines TRBV11-2 with TRBJ2-2, with TRBD2 as a possible D gene (6 bases). The ends were cut back, 5 bases at V and 7 bases at J, with 14 bases in the middle. Germline assignment: CDR1 SGHAT and CDR2 FQNNGV. This CDR3 spans 14 amino acids. The CDR3 sequence is CASSIREYNGELFF. The CDR3, as DNA: TGTGCCAGCAGCATACGGGAGTACAACGGGGAGCTGTTTTTT.

The V and J genes are TRBV5-1 and TRBJ1-4, with TRBD1 matching over 10 bases. V lost 4 bases to trimming and J lost 8 bases; unmatched junction nucleotides: 8. In germline, CDR1 is SGHRS, CDR2 YFSETQ. The CDR3 covers 15 residues. This CDR3 is CASSPGGTGVEKLFF. The CDR3 nucleotides are TGCGCCAGCAGCCCCGGGGGGACAGGGGTCGAAAAACTGTTTTTT.

The rearrangement links TRBV7-9 to TRBJ2-7; maybe TRBD1 (6 bases). Germline values: CDR1 SEHNR, CDR2 FQNEAQ (reference sequence). Trimming left V 8 bases short and J 3 bases short, with 14 bases between. The CDR3 consists of 13 residues. The CDR3 reads CASGTLDSYEQYF. In DNA, the CDR3 is TGTGCCAGCGGAACCCTGGACAGCTACGAGCAGTACTTC.

V gene TRBV11-2 combines with J gene TRBJ2-3; TRBD2 agrees at 7 bases. CDR1 is SGHAT and CDR2 is FQNNGV in the germline V gene. Trimming cost V 2 bases and J 7 bases; bases outside gene matches: 9. CDR3 length: 15 amino acids. The CDR3 nucleotides read TGTGCCAGCAGCTTAAGTGCTAGCGGACCCAATACGCAGTATTTT. Its translation: CASSLSASGPNTQYF.

The chain carries TRBV7-2 and TRBJ2-6, with 10 bases aligning to TRBD1. The CDR3 consists of 19 residues. Trimming removed 5 bases from V and 4 bases from J; junction bases left unmatched: 14. Germline V gene data show CDR1 as SGHTA and CDR2 as FQGNSA. In DNA, the CDR3 is TGTGCCAGCAGCATCCAAGGGACAGGGGCCCGAGGAGGGGCCAACGTCCTGACTTTC. Encoded protein: CASSIQGTGARGGANVLTF. Variable domain in full (rest from reference TRBV7-2 and TRBJ2-6): GAGVSQSPSNKVTEKGKDVELRCDPISGHTALYWYRQSLGQGLEFLIYFQGNSAPDKSGLPSDRFSAERTGGSVSTLTIQRTQQEDSAVYLCASSIQGTGARGGANVLTFGAGSRLTVL.

This clone was counted a single time. This chain connects TRBV5-6 to TRBJ1-4; 7 nucleotides agree with TRBD1. V dropped 4 bases and J dropped 2; count of bases not matched to a gene: 8. Germline-derived CDR1 and CDR2 are SGHDT and YYEEEE. This CDR3 is built from 16 residues. CDR3 amino acids: CASSRRDRATNEKLFF. The CDR3 DNA is TGTGCCAGCAGCAGAAGGGACAGAGCTACTAATGAAAAACTGTTTTTT.

The gene calls are TRBV18 and TRBJ1-2; D might be TRBD1 (5 bases). The CDR3 runs to 15 residues. Germline loops: CDR1 KGHSH, CDR2 LQKENI. Deletions cut 3 bases from V and 0 bases from J, with 11 bases between. The CDR3 spells CASSPAGDANYGYTF. The CDR3, as DNA: TGTGCCAGCTCACCGGCGGGGGATGCTAACTATGGCTACACCTTC.

This clone was recorded only once. This chain uses TRBV4-2 with TRBJ2-1, with TRBD2 matching 10 bases. The germline V gene has CDR1 LGHNA and CDR2 YNFKEQ. V shed 1 base and J 7 bases; nucleotides not matched to a gene: 1. This CDR3 is built from 14 residues. CDR3 sequence (DNA): TGTGCCAGCAGCCAAGTTAGCGGGAGGAATGAGCAGTTCTTC. It is translated as CASSQVSGRNEQFF.

Here the CDR3 DNA reads TGTGCCAGCAGCTTAGCGGGAGGGGCCTACAATGAGCAGTTCTTC. It codes for CASSLAGGAYNEQFF. This chain joins TRBV7-2 and TRBJ2-1, with 7 bases aligning to TRBD2. The CDR3 is 15 residues long. CDR1 and CDR2 from the germline V gene are SGHTA and FQGNSA. V shed 0 bases and J 2 bases; nucleotides not matched to a gene: 1.

This chain links TRBV6-1 with TRBJ1-3; D is perhaps TRBD1 (5 bases). CDR1 and CDR2 (germline): MNHNS, SASEGT. Trimming cost V 4 bases and J 0 bases, with 13 bases left between them. The CDR3 extends over 16 amino acids. CDR3 bases: TGTGCCAGCAGTGGTGGATTCAGGGCCTCTGGAAACACCATATATTTT. Encoded protein: CASSGGFRASGNTIYF.

The chain joins TRBV6-1 to TRBJ1-3, with a tentative D call TRBD1 (6 bases). There are 16 residues in the CDR3. CDR1 and CDR2 (germline): MNHNS, SASEGT. V lost 4 bases to trimming and J lost 2 bases, with 15 bases between them. CDR3 in DNA: TGTGCCAGCAGTGCGACCACAGGGCCCCCTGGAAACACCATATATTTT. This translates into CASSATTGPPGNTIYF.

In nucleotides, the CDR3 is TGCGCCAGCAGCCCGGCGAGGGACTACGAGCAGTACTTC. Translating it yields CASSPARDYEQYF. The rearrangement uses TRBV23-1 and TRBJ2-7, with D possibly matching TRBD2 (5 bases). TRBV23-1 is treated as an ORF (open reading frame) with a function not yet certain. The germline V and J ends were trimmed by 6 bases and 3 bases, with 12 bases remaining between them. The CDR3 runs to 13 residues.

The chain uses TRBV12-2 and TRBJ1-5; the DNA was not compared with TRBD1, the D call given in the table. TRBV12-2 is shown as a pseudogene. This CDR3 is built from 17 residues. The CDR3 DNA reads TGTGCAAGTCGCTTAATACAGGGGCCCTTGGGCAATCAGCCCCAGCATTTT. The encoded protein is CASRLIQGPLGNQPQHF.

This rearrangement joins TRBV11-2 to TRBJ1-1; D is uncertain. V was clipped by 6 bases and J by 1 base, with 12 bases between them. The length of the CDR3 is 14 residues. Germline V gene lookup returns CDR1 SGHAT and CDR2 FQNNGV. In DNA form, the CDR3 reads TGTGCCAGCAGAGATATCACGGGGAACACTGAAGCTTTCTTT. Protein product: CASRDITGNTEAFF.

The chain joins TRBV3-1 (or the pseudogene TRBV3-2) to TRBJ2-5, with 10 bases identical to TRBD1. V shed 4 bases and J 2 bases; nucleotides not matched to a gene: 1. CDR1 and CDR2 (germline): LGHDT, YNNKEL (reference sequence). CDR3 length: 14 residues. The CDR3 region is CASSPGQGQETQYF. The CDR3 nucleotides read TGTGCCAGCAGCCCGGGACAGGGGCAAGAGACCCAGTACTTC.

The gene calls are TRBV7-9 and TRBJ1-3, with TRBD1 identical over 8 bases. There are 14 residues in the CDR3. V dropped 5 bases and J dropped 6; count of bases not matched to a gene: 6. Germline V gives CDR1 SEHNR, CDR2 FQNEAQ (reference sequence). The CDR3 region is CASSLGQGVNTIYF. In DNA form, the CDR3 reads TGTGCCAGCAGCCTCGGACAGGGTGTAAACACCATATATTTT.

V is TRBV5-1 and J is TRBJ2-3; D unclear. The CDR3 length is 17 residues. Germline V gene lookup returns CDR1 SGHRS and CDR2 YFSETQ. Trimming took off 0 bases at V and 0 bases at J, with 14 bases between the two ends. This CDR3 reads CASSLAPVSTSTDTQYF. As DNA, the CDR3 is TGCGCCAGCAGCTTGGCCCCTGTCTCGACTAGCACAGATACGCAGTATTTT.

The chain joins TRBV7-2 to TRBJ2-5; D may be TRBD2 (7 bases). The V gene's germline CDR1 is SGHTA and CDR2 FQGNSA. The CDR3 runs to 15 residues. Trimming removed 2 bases at V and 7 bases at J, with 17 bases between. The CDR3, as DNA: TGTGCCAGCAGCTTAATGGGGGGGGCCCGCGGGACCCAGTACTTC. As protein: CASSLMGGARGTQYF.